Following are 14 T cell receptor beta chains from one sample sequenced in a study of cytomegalovirus exposure and HLA in healthy donors. Both 60 Vbeta primers and 13 Jbeta primers went into the PCR. Sequencing used immunoSEQ multiplex PCR; TCRdb keeps in-frame clones, though not all of them. There are about 180,000 clones in the sample; around 84% occur only once, and approximately 1.2% lies in the top ten. The sequencing sample was made of PBMCs. These receptors were collected from a girl aged 2 to 9 in good health and CMV-seropositive.

The rearrangement joins TRBV5-4 to TRBJ2-3; D may be TRBD1 (6 bases). The germline V gene has CDR1 SGHNT and CDR2 YYREEE (reference sequence). The CDR3 is 16 residues long. V lost 4 bases, J lost 1 base, and 16 bases lay in between. The DNA of the CDR3 is TGTGCCAGCAGCCGATACAGGGAAGGAGGCACAGATACGCAGTATTTT. Protein: CASSRYREGGTDTQYF.

The chain combines TRBV6-1 with TRBJ2-5; D may be TRBD2 (5 bases). CDR1 and CDR2 from the germline V gene are MNHNS and SASEGT. Trimming removed 2 bases from V and 5 bases from J, with 18 bases in between. The CDR3 is 16 amino acids. The CDR3 loop reads CASSEIKTGSYETQYF. CDR3 bases: TGTGCCAGCAGTGAAATCAAAACGGGATCATACGAGACCCAGTACTTC.

The CDR3 spells CASSQPGRVYGYTF. The CDR3, as DNA: TGTGCCAGCAGTCAACCCGGGAGAGTATATGGCTACACCTTC. The gene calls are TRBV6-5 and TRBJ1-2; no reliable D call. Trimming pared 5 bases from V and 5 bases from J, leaving 15 bases between. This CDR3 region has 14 residues. The germline CDR1 and CDR2 sequences are MNHEY and SVGAGI.

This chain links TRBV12-5 with TRBJ1-5; 7 nucleotides align to TRBD1. Trimming took 8 bases from V and 4 from J; bases not matched to a gene: 11. Germline values: CDR1 LGHNT, CDR2 FRNRAP. This CDR3 is 15 amino acids long. The CDR3 bases are TGTGCTAGTCTGCCGGGGCCGGACAGGAATCAGCCCCAGCATTTT. Translation gives CASLPGPDRNQPQHF.

The CDR3 DNA is TGTGCCAGCATGGGGGACAACTGGACCCGGAACATTCAGTACTTC. Residues: CASMGDNWTRNIQYF. V usage is TRBV2 and J usage is TRBJ2-4; a possible D gene is TRBD1 (6 bases). The CDR3 consists of 15 residues. V dropped 7 bases and J dropped 7 bases, with 20 bases sitting between them. Germline CDR1 is SNHLY and CDR2 is FYNNEI.

The rearrangement uses TRBV5-1 and TRBJ2-1, with D hard to call. The CDR3 length is 15 residues. The V gene's germline CDR1 is SGHRS and CDR2 YFSETQ. Trimming stripped 4 bases from V and 5 bases from J, with 16 bases between. In DNA, the CDR3 is TGCGCCAGCAGCACGGCAGGAATAGGTAACAATGAGCAGTTCTTC. It yields the protein CASSTAGIGNNEQFF. The full variable domain, its missing parts supplied by reference TRBV5-1 and TRBJ2-1, is KAGVTQTPRYLIKTRGQQVTLSCSPISGHRSVSWYQQTPGQGLQFLFEYFSETQRNKGNFPGRFSGRQFSNSRSEMNVSTLELGDSALYLCASSTAGIGNNEQFFGPGTRLTVL.

This chain joins TRBV30 and TRBJ2-3; TRBD1 might be the D (5 bases). CDR3 length: 12 amino acids. Trimming left V 0 bases short and J 6 bases short, with 7 bases between. Germline-derived CDR1 and CDR2 are GTSNPN and SVGIG (reference sequence). As DNA, the CDR3 is TGTGCCTGGAGTGTACAGGCGGATACGCAGTATTTT. Its translation is CAWSVQADTQYF. Looking up the rest from reference TRBV30 and TRBJ2-3 gives the full variable domain: SQTIHQWPATLVQPVGSPLSLECTVEGTSNPNLYWYRQAAGRGLQLLFYSVGIGQISSEVPQNLSASRPQDRQFILSSKKLLLSDSGFYLCAWSVQADTQYFGPGTRLTVL.

The chain joins TRBV2 to TRBJ2-1; TRBD2 matches 9 bases. CDR3 length equals 15 residues. J was trimmed by 3 bases and V by 2 bases; bases with no gene match: 2. CDR1 SNHLY and CDR2 FYNNEI come from the germline V gene. CDR3 amino acids: CASSETSGYYNEQFF. CDR3 DNA sequence: TGTGCCAGCAGTGAAACTAGCGGGTACTACAATGAGCAGTTCTTC.

This clone was seen a few times. The gene calls are TRBV5-4 and TRBJ1-2, with 9 nucleotides matching TRBD1. V trimming: 2 bases; J trimming: 8 bases; junction bases outside the gene matches: 10. Germline loops: CDR1 SGHNT, CDR2 YYREEE (reference sequence). The CDR3 sequence is 15 residues long. CDR3 in amino acids: CASSLPGQGPRGYTF. DNA of the CDR3: TGTGCCAGCAGCTTACCAGGACAGGGGCCCCGGGGCTACACCTTC.

The chain is built from TRBV2 and TRBJ2-7; tentatively, D is TRBD2 (6 bases). The CDR3 covers 15 residues. Trimming removed 5 bases from V and 2 bases from J, with 16 bases in between. The germline gives CDR1 SNHLY, CDR2 FYNNEI. The CDR3 region has the DNA TGTGCCAGCAGTTGGGAGGTCGGCGAGGCCTACGAGCAGTACTTC. Its protein product is CASSWEVGEAYEQYF. The variable domain in full, with the rest retrieved from reference TRBV2 and TRBJ2-7, is EPEVTQTPSHQVTQMGQEVILRCVPISNHLYFYWYRQILGQKVEFLVSFYNNEISEKSEIFDDQFSVERPDGSNFTLKIRSTKLEDSAMYFCASSWEVGEAYEQYFGPGTRLTVT.

The chain recombines TRBV30 with TRBJ2-1; TRBD2 might be the D (5 bases). V was clipped by 4 bases and J by 7 bases, with 20 bases between them. Looked up from germline, CDR1 is GTSNPN and CDR2 is SVGIG (reference sequence). The CDR3 sequence is 15 residues long. The DNA for the CDR3 is TGTGCCTGGACGTACTCGGCAGGAGGCTTAAATGAGCAGTTCTTC. Amino acids: CAWTYSAGGLNEQFF. The full variable domain, with the rest looked up from reference TRBV30 and TRBJ2-1, is SQTIHQWPATLVQPVGSPLSLECTVEGTSNPNLYWYRQAAGRGLQLLFYSVGIGQISSEVPQNLSASRPQDRQFILSSKKLLLSDSGFYLCAWTYSAGGLNEQFFGPGTRLTVL.

V and J are TRBV7-8 and TRBJ2-5; D might be TRBD1 (6 bases). The CDR3 sequence is 13 residues long. Trimming pared 0 bases from V and 11 bases from J, leaving 13 bases between. CDR1 SGHVS and CDR2 FQNEAQ come from the germline V gene. The CDR3 region is CASSLAKGEGQYF. The CDR3 DNA follows: TGTGCCAGCAGCTTAGCAAAGGGGGAAGGGCAGTACTTC.

The J gene is TRBJ1-1, the V gene TRBV29-1; the D is unclear. Germline V gives CDR1 SQVTM, CDR2 ANQGSEA. Deletions cut 4 bases from V and 11 bases from J, with 8 bases between. The CDR3 is made up of 9 amino acids. The CDR3 sequence is CSVGTGAFF. Written as DNA, the CDR3 is TGCAGCGTTGGGACTGGGGCTTTCTTT. Full variable domain (rest looked up from reference TRBV29-1 and TRBJ1-1): SAVISQKPSRDICQRGTSLTIQCQVDSQVTMMFWYRQQPGQSLTLIATANQGSEATYESGFVIDKFPISRPNLTFSTLTVSNMSPEDSSIYLCSVGTGAFFGQGTRLTVV.

This clone was seen only a few times. The V call is TRBV5-4, the J call TRBJ1-4; TRBD1 aligns across 11 bases. The ends lost 4 bases at V and 3 bases at J; junction bases unmatched: 8. The CDR3 length is 17 residues. Germline V gene lookup returns CDR1 SGHNT and CDR2 YYREEE (reference sequence). The CDR3 region is CASSPGQGAVANEKLFF. The CDR3 DNA reads as TGTGCCAGCAGCCCTGGACAGGGGGCGGTGGCTAATGAAAAACTGTTTTTT.